The T cell receptor (beta chain) described here comes from a study of CD8 T cells in ankylosing spondylitis. TCRdb recomputed calls from the 5' RACE reads with MiXCR, one row per CDR3 protein. The data contain 250,000 or so distinct CDR3 sequences, about 24% of them singletons. Trimming stripped 7 bases from V and 2 bases from J, with 12 bases between. CDR3 length: 12 amino acids. CDR1 is DFQATT and CDR2 is SNEGSKA in the germline V gene (reference sequence). The chain links TRBV20-1 to TRBJ2-7, with D perhaps TRBD2 (6 bases). The source of this sequence is a male donor with ankylosing spondylitis or in good health (not recorded which). Sequencing used blood, either unsorted or a sorted T cell fraction (not recorded which). As DNA, the CDR3 is TGCAGTGGGCGGAGGGGTCCCTACGAGCAGTACTTC. Residues: CSGRRGPYEQYF.